The clone carrying this TCR beta chain was picked up a small number of times. Its antigen remains unidentified. CDR1 and CDR2 (germline): MDHEN, SYDVKM. V shed 8 bases and J shed 6 bases, with 16 bases lying between them. This CDR3 spans 13 amino acids. The data were obtained in a study of T cell responses to AZD1222 COVID-19 vaccine. Study-wide results and limits: Spike-wide coverage was observed for vaccine-associated CD4 TCRs, with dominant responses at 160-218 and 743-854.

TCRdb keeps only in-frame clones here, not all; method: immunoSEQ multiplex PCR. The data hold 110,000 to 150,000 clones, with approximately 90% observed a single time. The clonotype was recovered from an adult in good health. This chain connects TRBV28 to TRBJ1-2; D not resolved. This sample comprised peripheral blood, obtained on day 0 of AZD1222 vaccination. CDR3 nucleotide sequence: TGTGCCAGCGCCTCCCACAAGGTTCATGGCTACACCTTC. It specifies CASASHKVHGYTF.